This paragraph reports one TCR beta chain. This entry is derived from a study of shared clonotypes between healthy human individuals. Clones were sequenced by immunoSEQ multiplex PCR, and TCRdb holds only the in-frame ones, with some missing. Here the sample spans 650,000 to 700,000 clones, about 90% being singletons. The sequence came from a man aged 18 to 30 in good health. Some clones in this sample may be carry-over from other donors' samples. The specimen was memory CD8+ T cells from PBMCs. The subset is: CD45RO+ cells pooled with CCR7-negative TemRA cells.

DNA of the CDR3: TGTGCCAGCAGTTACGCCGGGAGAGCGGATACGCAGTATTTT. This sequence encodes CASSYAGRADTQYF. The V gene is TRBV6-5, the J gene TRBJ2-3; D is perhaps TRBD2 (6 bases). Trimming removed 2 bases from V and 6 bases from J, with 12 bases in between. Germline CDR1 and CDR2: MNHEY and SVGAGI. The CDR3 has 14 residues.